The 6 T cell receptor beta chains presented below share a single source sample, sequenced in a study of T cells in Graves' hyperthyroidism and ophthalmopathy. TCR beta CDR3 regions were amplified from RNA transcripts. TCR CDR3 underwent first-round RT-PCR with the HTBI primer set. TCRdb itself ran the multiplex PCR reads through MiXCR, one entry per CDR3 protein. The data show approximately 610,000 distinct CDR3 sequences, over 12% seen once. Sequenced sample: blood. The receptors stem from a woman in her 40s with Graves' ophthalmopathy.

The chain uses TRBV3-1 and TRBJ1-4; tentatively, D is TRBD1 (5 bases). Germline CDR1 LGHDT, CDR2 YNNKEL (reference sequence). The CDR3 has 14 amino acids. V lost 6 bases and J 5 bases, leaving 13 bases between the germline ends. Here the CDR3 reads CASSQTVTNEKLFF. CDR3 in DNA: TGTGCCAGCAGTCAGACAGTCACCAATGAAAAACTGTTTTTT.

The table lists this clonotype with many counts. This chain joins TRBV29-1 and TRBJ1-1; D call uncertain. The V end was cut by 6 bases, the J end by 1 base, with 6 bases between. The CDR3 runs to 11 residues. Germline V lookup: CDR1 SQVTM, CDR2 ANQGSEA. CDR3 DNA sequence: TGCAGCGTGCAGACGAACACTGAAGCTTTCTTT. Protein product: CSVQTNTEAFF.

This clonotype was detected many times. This chain links TRBV19 with TRBJ1-5; D not resolved. V was cut by 5 bases and J by 4 bases, with 15 bases left in between. The CDR3 loop spans 15 amino acids. Germline loops: CDR1 LNHDA, CDR2 SQIVND (reference sequence). In DNA, the CDR3 is TGTGCCAGTAGTTTCCCCCGGGAATGGAATCAGCCCCAGCATTTT. Its protein is CASSFPREWNQPQHF.

This chain connects TRBV7-9 to TRBJ2-7; possibly TRBD1 or TRBD2 for D (5 bases each). V lost 6 bases and J 4 bases, leaving 16 bases between the germline ends. CDR3 length: 14 amino acids. From germline, CDR1 is SEHNR and CDR2 FQNEAQ (reference sequence). CDR3 sequence reads: CASRTSGEGYEQYF. CDR3 in DNA: TGTGCCAGCAGAACGTCCGGAGAGGGGTACGAGCAGTACTTC.

This clonotype was observed at least ten times. The chain carries TRBV7-9 and TRBJ1-5; possibly TRBD1 for D (6 bases). Germline V CDR1 and CDR2: SEHNR, FQNEAQ (reference sequence). The V gene lost 5 bases and the J gene lost 8 bases, with 13 bases spanning the gap. The CDR3 extends over 13 amino acids. The DNA of the CDR3 is TGTGCCAGCAGCCCACAGGGTCGGGAGCCCCAGCATTTT. It is translated as CASSPQGREPQHF. The full variable domain, with the rest looked up from reference TRBV7-9 and TRBJ1-5, is DTGVSQNPRHKITKRGQNVTFRCDPISEHNRLYWYRQTLGQGPEFLTYFQNEAQLEKSRLLSDRFSAERPKGSFSTLEIQRTEQGDSAMYLCASSPQGREPQHFGDGTRLSIL.

This clonotype was seen many times. V is TRBV6-1 and J is TRBJ2-7; 11 bases line up with TRBD2. V was clipped by 7 bases and J by 1 base; unmatched bases: 6. CDR3 length: 15 residues. Germline loops: CDR1 MNHNS, CDR2 SASEGT. The CDR3 sequence is CASTALAGGSYEQYF. CDR3 DNA sequence: TGTGCCAGCACCGCTCTAGCGGGAGGTTCCTACGAGCAGTACTTC.